This TCR beta chain stems from a study of blood T cell repertoires in COVID-19. V shed 4 bases and J shed 2 bases, with 12 bases lying between them. There are 14 residues in the CDR3. Germline CDR1 reads SQVTM; CDR2 reads ANQGSEA. Repertoires were generated with immunoSEQ multiplex PCR, while TCRdb's copy carries only in-frame clones and drops some. Among 55,000 to 75,000 clones listed, 80% to 85% were seen once. The origin of this receptor is a man older than 75 with COVID-19, enrolled during active disease. Sequenced sample: peripheral blood. The chain uses TRBV29-1 and TRBJ2-1, with TRBD2 as a possible D gene (5 bases). The CDR3 DNA reads TGCAGCGTTGTTCACCCCGGGGCCTACAATGAGCAGTTCTTC. Translating gives CSVVHPGAYNEQFF.